This T cell receptor (beta chain) originates from a study of T cells in Graves' hyperthyroidism and ophthalmopathy. The definition of stable Graves' hyperthyroidism was no ophthalmopathy progression within 18 months. Those with hyperthyroidism were 18 to 65 years old, newly diagnosed, and ill for under 2 months. The diagnostic basis comprised clinical symptoms, serum thyroxine and TRAb, thyroid ultrasound and orbital computed tomography. Amplified TCR beta CDR3 regions derived from RNA transcripts. First-round RT-PCR targeting the TCR CDR3 was performed with the HTBI primer set. From the multiplex PCR reads, TCRdb called clonotypes with MiXCR, one entry per CDR3 protein. The repertoire holds just over 550,000 distinct CDR3 sequences, with more than 45% as singletons. To note about this clonotype: Its antigen is undetermined.

Losses at the gene ends were 4 bases for V and 5 bases for J; bases not matched to a gene: 8. Germline V CDR1 and CDR2: SGHRS, YFSETQ. The CDR3 sequence is 14 residues long. Study-wide results and caveats: Blood held most thyroid clonotypes expanded above 0.001 frequency.

The clonotype was recovered from a woman under 30 with Graves' hyperthyroidism. Sequencing was done on a sample of peripheral blood or thyroid tissue (not recorded which). V is TRBV5-1 and J is TRBJ2-7; TRBD1 aligns across 8 bases. The CDR3: CASSRGTGGDEQYF. CDR3 bases: TGCGCCAGCAGCAGGGGGACAGGCGGCGACGAGCAGTACTTC.